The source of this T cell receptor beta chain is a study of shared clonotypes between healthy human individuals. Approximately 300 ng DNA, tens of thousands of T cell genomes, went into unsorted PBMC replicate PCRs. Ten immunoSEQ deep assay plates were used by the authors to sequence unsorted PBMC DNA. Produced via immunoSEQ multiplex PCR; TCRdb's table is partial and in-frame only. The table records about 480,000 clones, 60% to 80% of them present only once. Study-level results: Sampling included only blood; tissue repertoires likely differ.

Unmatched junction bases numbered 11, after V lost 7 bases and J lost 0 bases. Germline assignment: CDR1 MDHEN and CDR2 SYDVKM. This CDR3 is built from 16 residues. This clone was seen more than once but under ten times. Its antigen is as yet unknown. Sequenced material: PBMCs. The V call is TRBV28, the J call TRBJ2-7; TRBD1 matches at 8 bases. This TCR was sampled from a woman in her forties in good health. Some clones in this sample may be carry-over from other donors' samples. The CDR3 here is CASNLSSGTGSYEQYF. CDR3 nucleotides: TGTGCCAGCAACCTAAGTTCCGGGACAGGCTCCTACGAGCAGTACTTC.